This T cell receptor beta chain was retrieved from a study of cytomegalovirus exposure and HLA in healthy donors. As concerns this clone: Antigen specificity is unknown.

CDR3 length: 15 amino acids. After removal of 3 bases from V and 0 bases from J, the junction contained 4 bases not matched to a gene. CDR1 and CDR2 (germline): MGHDK, SYGVNS. PCR was performed using 60 Vbeta and 13 Jbeta primers. Profiling relied on immunoSEQ multiplex PCR, and the TCRdb table lists in-frame clones only, not all of them. Here the sample spans 150,000 to 200,000 clones, about 72% being singletons. Study-level results: V- and J-gene trimming of TCR beta was linked (in a later analysis) to a missense DCLRE1C variant.

This chain links TRBV25-1 with TRBJ1-2, with 7 bases fitting TRBD1. This sequence was found in a girl aged 10 to 17 in good health and CMV-seronegative. The specimen sequenced was PBMCs. CDR3 protein: CASSELGTANYGYTF. The DNA of the CDR3 is TGTGCCAGCAGTGAGCTCGGGACAGCTAACTATGGCTACACCTTC.